Following are 15 T cell receptor beta chains from one sample sequenced in a study of T cell clonotyping in hematopoietic cell transplantation. Using immunoSEQ multiplex PCR, the repertoire was profiled, and TCRdb retains in-frame clones only, with some absent. Of about 15,000 clones in the sample, 70% to 90% were seen once. The source material was PBMCs, sampled 100 days after allogeneic stem cell transplant. Source of these receptors: a male patient aged 45-60 years who had an allogeneic stem cell transplant from an unrelated donor, so T cells may come from the graft donor. Some clones in this sample may be carry-over from other donors' samples.

The chain carries TRBV13 and TRBJ2-2; D not resolved. With 2 bases removed from V and 5 bases from J, the gap between germline ends came to 6 bases. CDR1 and CDR2 from the germline V gene are PRHDT and FYEKMQ (reference sequence). This CDR3 has 13 residues. The CDR3 coding sequence is TGTGCCAGCAGCTTAACCGTAACCGGGGAGCTGTTTTTT. It yields the protein CASSLTVTGELFF.

The rearrangement joins TRBV9 to TRBJ2-7; no definite D call. Germline V gives CDR1 SGDLS, CDR2 YYNGEE. This CDR3 has 13 residues. V was trimmed by 0 bases and J by 6 bases, leaving 10 bases between them. Here the CDR3 reads CASSVAGVGEQYF. CDR3 in DNA: TGTGCCAGCAGCGTAGCCGGTGTAGGCGAGCAGTACTTC. Supplemented by reference TRBV9 and TRBJ2-7, the full variable domain reads DSGVTQTPKHLITATGQRVTLRCSPRSGDLSVYWYQQSLDQGLQFLIQYYNGEERAKGNILERFSAQQFPDLHSELNLSSLELGDSALYFCASSVAGVGEQYFGPGTRLTVT.

This chain connects TRBV19 to TRBJ1-5, with D maybe TRBD1 (6 bases). CDR3 length: 18 amino acids. The germline CDR1 and CDR2 sequences are LNHDA and SQIVND (reference sequence). Trimming took off 8 bases at V and 4 bases at J, with 27 bases between the two ends. The CDR3 DNA follows: TGTGCCAGTCACTTCTCCGTACACAGGGCCCGTTTTAATCAGCCCCAGCATTTT. This sequence encodes CASHFSVHRARFNQPQHF.

This chain joins TRBV11-1 and TRBJ2-5; TRBD2 agrees at 8 bases. V gave up 2 bases and J gave up 4 bases; unmatched junction bases: 9. Germline CDR1 is SGHAT and CDR2 is FQDESV (reference sequence). The CDR3 loop spans 16 amino acids. The CDR3 reads CASSLQDGGARETQYF. CDR3 nucleotide sequence: TGTGCCAGCAGCTTACAAGACGGGGGGGCCAGAGAGACCCAGTACTTC.

This clone was seen only once. The chain joins TRBV5-1 to TRBJ2-6; 8 nucleotides align to TRBD2. This CDR3 comprises 17 residues. CDR1 and CDR2 from the germline V gene are SGHRS and YFSETQ. The J segment lost 11 bases and the V segment lost 1 base, leaving 14 bases of the junction unmatched. CDR3 nucleotides: TGCGCCAGCAGCTTGACAGGACTAGCTCTAGGTACCGACGTCCTGACTTTC. This codes for CASSLTGLALGTDVLTF.

The chain has TRBV7-9 and TRBJ1-1; D might be TRBD1 (5 bases). CDR1 and CDR2 (germline): SEHNR, FQNEAQ (reference sequence). The V and J ends lost 1 base and 4 bases respectively, with 10 bases between them. The CDR3 covers 14 residues. CDR3 sequence (DNA): TGTGCCAGCAGCTTAGTTGGGGGACGCACTGAAGCTTTCTTT. Amino acids: CASSLVGGRTEAFF.

The rearrangement uses TRBV2 and TRBJ1-4; no reliable D call. This CDR3 region has 14 residues. Germline V gene sequence: CDR1 SNHLY, CDR2 FYNNEI. Trimming pared 6 bases from V and 0 bases from J, leaving 8 bases between. The CDR3 nucleotides are TGTGCCAGCAGGCGGGAGGCAACTAATGAAAAACTGTTTTTT. Translating gives CASRREATNEKLFF.

The genes are TRBV5-6 and TRBJ1-2; 10 bases align to TRBD1. The CDR3 has 14 amino acids. Germline CDR1 reads SGHDT; CDR2 reads YYEEEE. V shed 4 bases and J 8 bases; nucleotides not matched to a gene: 8. The CDR3 nucleotides read TGTGCCAGCAGCACGGCAGGACAGGGGGGGGGCTACACCTTC. This gives the protein CASSTAGQGGGYTF.

The CDR3 bases are TGTGCCAGCAGCGAATACCAAGGGACTAACGAGCAGTACTTC. It encodes CASSEYQGTNEQYF. This chain joins TRBV27 and TRBJ2-7; 7 bases are a match to TRBD2. Germline V gives CDR1 MNHEY, CDR2 SMNVEV (reference sequence). With V trimmed by 6 bases and J by 5 bases, 10 bases remained unmatched. There are 14 residues in the CDR3.

With respect to this clone: Germline and junction disagree at one end, which may indicate a read error. The CDR3 sequence is CASSPLSGQPTGELFF. The CDR3 nucleotides are TGTGCTAGCAGCCCTCTTTCCGGACAGCCAACCGGGGAGCTGTTTTTT. The chain is built from TRBV7-7 and TRBJ2-2; a possible D gene is TRBD1 (6 bases). Germline CDR1 is SSHAT and CDR2 is FNYEAQ (reference sequence). This CDR3 has 16 residues.

Comment on this clone: Other DNA variants within this sample encode the same CDR3. The rearrangement links TRBV5-5 to TRBJ2-5; 8 nucleotides align to TRBD1. From germline, CDR1 is SGHKS and CDR2 YYEKEE (reference sequence). Unmatched junction bases numbered 4, after V lost 4 bases and J lost 2 bases. The CDR3 runs 14 residues. CDR3 coding DNA: TGTGCCAGCAGCGAGGGACAGGTACAAGAGACCCAGTACTTC. Translating it yields CASSEGQVQETQYF. The full variable domain, with the rest looked up from reference TRBV5-5 and TRBJ2-5, is DAGVTQSPTHLIKTRGQQVTLRCSPISGHKSVSWYQQVLGQGPQFIFQYYEKEERGRGNFPDRFSARQFPNYSSELNVNALLLGDSALYLCASSEGQVQETQYFGPGTRLLVL.

The rearrangement joins TRBV9 to TRBJ1-2, with D maybe TRBD1 (5 bases). V lost 2 bases and J 8 bases, leaving 13 bases between the germline ends. The CDR3 sequence is 13 residues long. Germline CDR1 and CDR2: SGDLS and YYNGEE. CDR3 sequence reads: CASSVLGGSGYTF. DNA of the CDR3: TGTGCCAGCAGCGTCCTGGGGGGGTCCGGCTACACCTTC.

This chain uses TRBV15 with TRBJ2-3, with TRBD2 matching 8 bases. This CDR3 has 21 residues. Germline V lookup: CDR1 LNHNV, CDR2 YYDKDF (reference sequence). After removal of 0 bases from V and 2 bases from J, the junction contained 19 bases not matched to a gene. CDR3 sequence (DNA): TGTGCCACCAGCAGAGATGGTAACCTAGGCGGGACTAGAGGTTCCACAGATACGCAGTATTTT. It codes for CATSRDGNLGGTRGSTDTQYF. Full variable domain (outside the CDR3, taken from reference TRBV15 and TRBJ2-3): DAMVIQNPRYQVTQFGKPVTLSCSQTLNHNVMYWYQQKSSQAPKLLFHYYDKDFNNEADTPDNFQSRRPNTSFCFLDIRSPGLGDTAMYLCATSRDGNLGGTRGSTDTQYFGPGTRLTVL.

Note on this clone: One end of the junction is discordant with germline, which a read error may explain. V usage is TRBV7-7 and J usage is TRBJ2-1, with 8 bases fitting TRBD2. The CDR3 contains 15 residues. From germline, CDR1 is SSHAT and CDR2 FNYEAQ (reference sequence). CDR3 loop: CASSFELAAGNEQFF. The CDR3 coding sequence is TGTGCTAGCAGCTTCGAACTAGCGGCTGGAAATGAGCAGTTCTTC.

J is TRBJ2-1 and V is TRBV5-4; D may be TRBD2 (5 bases). V gave up 2 bases and J gave up 0 bases, with 9 bases separating them. This CDR3 contains 15 residues. The germline CDR1 and CDR2 sequences are SGHNT and YYREEE (reference sequence). CDR3 residues: CASSFLGSSYNEQFF. The CDR3 coding sequence is TGTGCCAGCAGCTTTCTGGGGAGCTCCTACAATGAGCAGTTCTTC.